This T cell receptor beta chain was retrieved from a study of blood T cell repertoires in COVID-19. Study information: Samples of COVID-19 (acute and convalescent) were obtained from the United States, Italy and Spain. PBMCs, B-cell-depleted T cells, or T cells were the source of the cDNA or gDNA that made up the material.

Original processing methods: Researchers report that nucleated cell counts were estimated from reference gene primer amplification. Generated by immunoSEQ multiplex PCR, the TCRdb table keeps only in-frame clones and is missing some. That table gives V, J and clone size, and the DNA gave D and trimming. The sample has tens of thousands of clones; 75% to 90% are singletons. The V gene end was trimmed by 6 bases and the J gene end by 6 bases; junction bases not matched to a gene: 15. The CDR3 has 16 residues. Per germline, CDR1 SGHVS and CDR2 FQNEAQ. The source material was peripheral blood. The gene calls are TRBV7-8 and TRBJ2-7, with 9 nucleotides matching TRBD1. This sequence originates from a woman of 80 years or more with active COVID-19. This CDR3 is CASSFGLIGQGSEQYF. The CDR3 nucleotides read TGTGCCAGCAGTTTTGGGCTTATTGGACAGGGGAGCGAGCAGTACTTC.